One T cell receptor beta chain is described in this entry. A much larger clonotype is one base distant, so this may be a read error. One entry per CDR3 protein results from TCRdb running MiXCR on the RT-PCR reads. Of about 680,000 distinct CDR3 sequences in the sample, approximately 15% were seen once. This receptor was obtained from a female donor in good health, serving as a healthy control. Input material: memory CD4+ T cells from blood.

CDR3 residues: CGVLEDRLTGELFF. CDR3 bases: TGCGGCGTCCTCGAAGACAGGTTAACCGGGGAGCTGTTTTTT. The J gene is TRBJ2-2, the V gene TRBV29-1; D is possibly TRBD1 (6 bases). Germline values: CDR1 SQVTM, CDR2 ANQGSEA. This CDR3 has 14 residues.